This TCR beta chain emerged from a study of blood T cell repertoires in COVID-19. Using immunoSEQ multiplex PCR, the repertoire was profiled, and TCRdb retains in-frame clones only, with some absent. The repertoire consists of 300,000 to 450,000 clones, with approximately 91% occurring once and the leading ten covering 0.95% to 1.1%. After removal of 4 bases from V and 0 bases from J, the junction contained 8 bases not matched to a gene. The CDR3 is 17 residues long. The germline V gene encodes CDR1 SGHRS and CDR2 YFSETQ. This receptor was taken from a woman aged 30 to 39 who had been exposed to COVID-19. The sample was PBMCs or T cells enriched from blood (not recorded which). The gene calls are TRBV5-1 and TRBJ2-5, with TRBD2 matching 11 bases. The CDR3 sequence: CASSPLAGGAYQETQYF. CDR3 DNA: TGCGCCAGCAGCCCCTTAGCGGGAGGGGCGTACCAAGAGACCCAGTACTTC.